A single sample gave rise to the 20 T cell receptor beta chains below, sequenced in a study of blood T cells in healthy people across ages. The authors ran a second PCR of about 6 to 11 cycles using a sample-barcoded 5' primer and a J-beta primer mix. TCRdb independently ran MiXCR on the 5' RACE reads; one entry per CDR3 protein. This sample yields roughly 800,000 distinct CDR3 sequences, of which roughly 40% are seen a single time; 10% to 15% belongs to the top ten. The specimen was blood. The receptors were gathered from a man between 18 and 35 years old in good health.

Points on this clonotype: Just one base apart from a much larger clone, this may be a read error. The CDR3 here is CSASAGLAVADTQYF. DNA for the CDR3: TGCAGTGCTAGCGCCGGACTAGCGGTCGCAGATACGCAGTATTTT. This chain uses TRBV20-1 with TRBJ2-3; 10 bases are shared with TRBD2. J gave up 4 bases and V 3 bases, and 7 bases lay outside the gene matches. The germline V gene encodes CDR1 DFQATT and CDR2 SNEGSKA (reference sequence). The CDR3 totals 15 residues.

This clonotype has ten or more counts. The gene calls are TRBV20-1 and TRBJ2-3; perhaps TRBD2 as D (6 bases). Germline lookup yields CDR1 DFQATT and CDR2 SNEGSKA (reference sequence). The CDR3 contains 15 residues. The V end was cut by 5 bases, the J end by 2 bases, with 17 bases between. The CDR3 here is CSASLLAPYTDTQYF. The CDR3 coding sequence is TGCAGTGCTTCGCTCCTAGCGCCTTACACAGATACGCAGTATTTT.

This clonotype appeared a few times. The chain links TRBV20-1 to TRBJ2-2; D may be TRBD1 (5 bases). The CDR3 is made up of 15 amino acids. Looked up from germline, CDR1 is DFQATT and CDR2 is SNEGSKA (reference sequence). V was shortened by 2 bases and J by 0 bases, with 10 bases between the two germline ends. The DNA for the CDR3 is TGCAGTGCTAGACGGTCAGGGACGAACACCGGGGAGCTGTTTTTT. It yields the protein CSARRSGTNTGELFF.

The chain carries TRBV20-1 and TRBJ1-2, with D possibly TRBD1 on 6 matching bases. Trimming pared 0 bases from V and 7 bases from J, leaving 15 bases between. In germline, CDR1 is DFQATT, CDR2 SNEGSKA (reference sequence). The length of the CDR3 is 14 residues. CDR3 residues: CSARDVRGASGYTF. The DNA of the CDR3 is TGCAGTGCTAGAGATGTTAGGGGGGCCAGTGGCTACACCTTC.

This clonotype was seen at least ten times. The chain uses TRBV7-9 and TRBJ2-7; D remains unclear. This CDR3 is built from 13 residues. CDR1 and CDR2 (germline): SEHNR, FQNEAQ (reference sequence). V was trimmed by 0 bases and J by 1 base, leaving 4 bases between them. Here the CDR3 DNA reads TGTGCCAGCAGCTTAGCGGCATCCTACGAGCAGTACTTC. Its protein product is CASSLAASYEQYF.

This clonotype was counted between two and nine times. The CDR3 DNA reads as TGTGCCAGCAGTGGAGGGGGCGAGGAGCCCCAGCATTTT. Translation: CASSGGGEEPQHF. The J gene is TRBJ1-5, the V gene TRBV2; 7 nucleotides line up with TRBD1. The CDR3 sequence is 13 residues long. Per germline, CDR1 SNHLY and CDR2 FYNNEI. J was trimmed by 8 bases and V by 4 bases; bases with no gene match: 5.

Concerning this clonotype: A clone one base away is much larger, so this may be a read error. The J gene is TRBJ2-1, the V gene TRBV20-1, with D tentatively TRBD1 (5 bases). Per germline, CDR1 DFQATT and CDR2 SNEGSKA (reference sequence). Trimming removed 1 base at V and 2 bases at J, with 12 bases between. This CDR3 has 15 amino acids. CDR3 sequence reads: CSARGTGRTYNEQFF. The CDR3 bases are TGCAGTGCTAGAGGCACAGGACGGACCTACAATGAGCAGTTCTTC.

This clonotype was recorded many times. The chain employs TRBV4-3 and TRBJ2-1, with D perhaps TRBD2 (5 bases). The germline V and J ends were trimmed by 4 bases and 8 bases, with 15 bases remaining between them. Germline CDR1 reads LGHNA; CDR2 reads YSLEER. CDR3 length: 14 amino acids. The CDR3 protein is CASSPGIHGDEQFF. As DNA, the CDR3 is TGCGCCAGCAGCCCCGGGATCCACGGCGATGAGCAGTTCTTC.

V usage is TRBV7-2 and J usage is TRBJ1-2; 8 bases fit TRBD1. This CDR3 region has 16 residues. Per the germline V gene, CDR1 is SGHTA and CDR2 is FQGNSA. Unmatched junction bases numbered 9, after V lost 1 base and J lost 5 bases. The DNA of the CDR3 is TGTGCCAGCAGCTTAGGCGGGACAGGAACCAAGTATGGCTACACCTTC. It codes for CASSLGGTGTKYGYTF.

The rearrangement uses TRBV20-1 and TRBJ1-5; the D gene is possibly TRBD1 (6 bases). Per germline, CDR1 DFQATT and CDR2 SNEGSKA (reference sequence). V lost 6 bases and J 3 bases, leaving 21 bases between the germline ends. The CDR3 is 16 residues long. This chain's CDR3 is CSAGEVGGATNQPQHF. As DNA, the CDR3 is TGCAGTGCCGGAGAGGTGGGGGGGGCGACCAATCAGCCCCAGCATTTT.

This chain uses TRBV12-3 or TRBV12-4 with TRBJ2-5, with D perhaps matching TRBD1 or TRBD2 (5 bases each). TRBJ2-7 explains the end of the DNA better; the J call may be wrong. This CDR3 is 14 amino acids long. CDR3 residues: CASSSPGTTDEQYF. As DNA, the CDR3 is TGTGCCAGCAGTTCACCCGGGACCACCGACGAGCAGTACTTC.

This clonotype appeared many times. The rearrangement links TRBV12-3 or TRBV12-4 to TRBJ1-4, with unresolved D. The CDR3 runs to 15 residues. Trimming removed 1 base from V and 7 bases from J, with 13 bases in between. The CDR3 loop reads CASSLEVAAGEKLFF. CDR3 nucleotide sequence: TGTGCCAGCAGTTTAGAGGTCGCCGCTGGTGAAAAACTGTTTTTT.

This chain joins TRBV29-1 and TRBJ1-1; no clear D. The V and J ends lost 6 bases and 7 bases respectively, with 12 bases between them. CDR1 is SQVTM and CDR2 is ANQGSEA in the germline V gene. The CDR3 loop spans 11 amino acids. CDR3 bases: TGCAGCGTCGCCGAGATGGGTGAAGCTTTCTTT. It translates to CSVAEMGEAFF.

This chain's CDR3 is CASSPTDLAKNIQYF. The CDR3 nucleotides are TGTGCCAGCAGCCCGACGGATCTAGCCAAAAACATTCAGTACTTC. The chain employs TRBV7-9 and TRBJ2-4, with D uncertain. Germline CDR1 reads SEHNR; CDR2 reads FQNEAQ (reference sequence). Trimming left V 5 bases short and J 0 bases short, with 11 bases between. This CDR3 comprises 15 residues.

J is TRBJ1-2 and V is TRBV6-5; the D is unclear. The germline V gene encodes CDR1 MNHEY and CDR2 SVGAGI. The CDR3 is 13 residues long. V lost 6 bases and J 2 bases, leaving 10 bases between the germline ends. This CDR3 is CASREAPNYGYTF. In DNA form, the CDR3 reads TGTGCCAGCAGGGAAGCGCCAAACTATGGCTACACCTTC.

This chain connects TRBV6-2 or TRBV6-3 to TRBJ1-5; D remains ambiguous. The V and J ends lost 0 bases and 1 base respectively, with 7 bases between them. CDR1 and CDR2 (germline): MNHEY, SVGEGT. The CDR3 runs to 15 residues. CDR3 in DNA: TGTGCCAGCAGTTACTCGCAGGAAAGCAATCAGCCCCAGCATTTT. Its translation is CASSYSQESNQPQHF.

This clonotype has only one observation. This chain links TRBV4-3 with TRBJ2-1; unclear D gene. V was cut by 0 bases and J by 0 bases, with 15 bases left in between. The germline CDR1 and CDR2 sequences are LGHNA and YSLEER. This CDR3 has 18 amino acids. The CDR3 region is CASSQDLPAVSSYNEQFF. CDR3 nucleotides: TGCGCCAGCAGCCAAGACCTGCCGGCGGTGAGCTCCTACAATGAGCAGTTCTTC.

The rearrangement joins TRBV7-2 to TRBJ2-5; D could derive from TRBD1 or TRBD2 (5 bases each). This CDR3 has 15 residues. CDR1 is SGHTA and CDR2 is FQGNSA in the germline V gene. The V end lost 4 bases, the J end lost 2 bases, and 14 bases lay between the germline ends. Here the CDR3 DNA reads TGTGCCAGCAGCTCCGTTTGGGACCGACAAGAGACCCAGTACTTC. Its protein is CASSSVWDRQETQYF.

The CDR3 region has the DNA TGCGCCAGCAGCCAGACAGGGAGGAGGTTTAGGAACACTGAAGCTTTCTTT. Its translation: CASSQTGRRFRNTEAFF. The gene calls are TRBV4-1 and TRBJ1-1; 7 bases are shared with TRBD1. This CDR3 region has 17 residues. Looked up from germline, CDR1 is MGHRA and CDR2 is YSYEKL. V was pared by 3 bases and J by 1 base, with 11 bases of the junction left unmatched.

V usage is TRBV28 and J usage is TRBJ2-1, with TRBD2 matching 11 bases. The CDR3 runs to 13 residues. Trimming took 10 bases from V and 14 from J; bases not matched to a gene: 13. Germline lookup yields CDR1 MDHEN and CDR2 SYDVKM. The CDR3 reads CATKGTSGLMEFF. In DNA form, the CDR3 reads TGTGCCACCAAGGGGACTAGCGGACTTATGGAGTTCTTC.